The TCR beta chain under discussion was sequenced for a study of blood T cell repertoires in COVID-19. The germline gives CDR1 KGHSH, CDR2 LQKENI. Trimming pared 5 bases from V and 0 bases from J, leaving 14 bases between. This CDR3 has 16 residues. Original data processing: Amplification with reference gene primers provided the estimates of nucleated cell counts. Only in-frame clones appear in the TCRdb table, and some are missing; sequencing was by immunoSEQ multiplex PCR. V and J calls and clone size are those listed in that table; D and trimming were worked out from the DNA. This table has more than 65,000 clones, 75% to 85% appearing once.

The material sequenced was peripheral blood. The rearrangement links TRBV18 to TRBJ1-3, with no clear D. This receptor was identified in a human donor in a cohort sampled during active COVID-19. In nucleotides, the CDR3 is TGTGCCAGCTCATCTCAGCCCCGGAGCTCTGGAAACACCATATATTTT. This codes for CASSSQPRSSGNTIYF.